This T cell receptor (beta chain) is drawn from a study of shared clonotypes between healthy human individuals. Study outcomes and limitations: The small donor group covered limited genetic and exposure diversity.

In germline, CDR1 is SGHTA, CDR2 FQGNSA. CDR3 length equals 15 residues. The J segment lost 3 bases and the V segment lost 1 base, leaving 2 bases of the junction unmatched. Notes on this clone: Its cognate antigen is unknown.

Data came from immunoSEQ multiplex PCR; TCRdb stores just in-frame clones and leaves some out. The sample has some 980,000 clones, over 75% seen once. The rearrangement uses TRBV7-2 and TRBJ1-5; TRBD1 matches at 8 bases. The sequenced sample was memory CD4+ T cells sorted from blood. Subset noted: CD45RA-negative fraction. This TCR was sampled from a man aged 18 to 35 in good health. In nucleotides, the CDR3 is TGTGCCAGCAGCTTAGGGGACAGGAACAATCAGCCCCAGCATTTT. This sequence encodes CASSLGDRNNQPQHF.